Below are 25 T cell receptor beta chains sequenced from a single sample in a study of OX40 agonist ivuxolimab in advanced cancers. Using immunoSEQ multiplex PCR, the repertoire was profiled, and TCRdb retains in-frame clones only, with some absent. This sample has about 98,000 clones, with about nine tenths found just once. The sample here was CD4+ or CD8+ T cells sorted from blood, taken in a trial of the OX40 agonist ivuxolimab. Receptors were obtained from an adult with an advanced solid tumor such as melanoma, head and neck, liver or kidney cancer.

This clone showed up just a few times. V gene TRBV28 combines with J gene TRBJ1-5; D unresolved. Trimming removed 6 bases from V and 5 bases from J, with 5 bases in between. Germline assignment: CDR1 MDHEN and CDR2 SYDVKM. The CDR3 consists of 11 residues. The DNA of the CDR3 is TGTGCCAGCAGCGACTATCAGCCCCAGCATTTT. Protein: CASSDYQPQHF. Full variable domain (missing parts from reference TRBV28 and TRBJ1-5): DVKVTQSSRYLVKRTGEKVFLECVQDMDHENMFWYRQDPGLGLRLIYFSYDVKMKEKGDIPEGYSVSREKKERFSLILESASTNQTSMYLCASSDYQPQHFGDGTRLSIL.

A single count supports this clone. V usage is TRBV5-1 and J usage is TRBJ2-1; TRBD2 agrees at 8 bases. Germline values: CDR1 SGHRS, CDR2 YFSETQ. J lost 4 bases, V lost 1 base, and 13 bases had no gene match. There are 18 residues in the CDR3. CDR3 bases: TGCGCCAGCAGCTTGTACGGGACTAGAACTACCCAATACAATGAGCAGTTCTTC. This translates into CASSLYGTRTTQYNEQFF. The full variable domain, rest sourced from reference TRBV5-1 and TRBJ2-1, is KAGVTQTPRYLIKTRGQQVTLSCSPISGHRSVSWYQQTPGQGLQFLFEYFSETQRNKGNFPGRFSGRQFSNSRSEMNVSTLELGDSALYLCASSLYGTRTTQYNEQFFGPGTRLTVL.

This chain connects TRBV4-2 to TRBJ2-3; 7 nucleotides match TRBD2. V shed 3 bases and J 2 bases; nucleotides not matched to a gene: 5. CDR3 length: 15 residues. The germline gives CDR1 LGHNA, CDR2 YNFKEQ. In DNA form, the CDR3 reads TGTGCCAGCAGCCAGACTAGCACCGTCACAGATACGCAGTATTTT. Protein product: CASSQTSTVTDTQYF.

The chain recombines TRBV2 with TRBJ2-7; D is ambiguous. Trimming cost V 5 bases and J 4 bases, with 12 bases left between them. CDR1 is SNHLY and CDR2 is FYNNEI in the germline V gene. This CDR3 is built from 13 residues. CDR3 in DNA: TGTGCCAGCAGTCCCCGAAGGGCGTACGAGCAGTACGTC. The encoded protein is CASSPRRAYEQYV.

The chain couples TRBV6-5 to TRBJ1-1; D not resolved. Trimming stripped 4 bases from V and 5 bases from J, with 17 bases between. The CDR3 loop spans 15 amino acids. Per the germline V gene, CDR1 is MNHEY and CDR2 is SVGAGI. The CDR3 DNA is TGTGCCAGCAGTTCGGGGTCCCTGGACTGGACTGAAGCTTTCTTT. The encoded protein is CASSSGSLDWTEAFF.

The rearrangement uses TRBV29-1 and TRBJ1-1; D uncertain. The germline V and J ends were trimmed by 1 base and 0 bases, with 6 bases remaining between them. The CDR3 totals 13 residues. Germline V gene lookup returns CDR1 SQVTM and CDR2 ANQGSEA. CDR3 amino acids: CSVEGQMNTEAFF. The CDR3 DNA sequence: TGCAGCGTTGAAGGTCAGATGAACACTGAAGCTTTCTTT.

The chain carries TRBV6-6 and TRBJ1-5; D not certain. Germline CDR1 and CDR2: MNHNY and SVGAGI (reference sequence). CDR3 length: 13 residues. Trimming removed 3 bases from V and 6 bases from J, with 9 bases in between. CDR3 nucleotide sequence: TGTGCCAGCAGTTATAGAAGGATTCAGCCCCAGCATTTT. It codes for CASSYRRIQPQHF.

This clone was counted a few times. The J gene is TRBJ1-2, the V gene TRBV7-2; perhaps TRBD1 as D (5 bases). Trimming removed 5 bases at V and 2 bases at J, with 12 bases between. There are 14 residues in the CDR3. Germline V gene sequence: CDR1 SGHTA, CDR2 FQGNSA. CDR3 sequence reads: CASSQGILNYGYTF. The CDR3 nucleotides read TGTGCCAGCAGCCAGGGAATCCTAAACTATGGCTACACCTTC.

The rearrangement joins TRBV4-2 to TRBJ2-1; TRBD1 aligns across 8 bases. The V segment lost 4 bases and the J segment 7 bases; nucleotides outside the gene matches: 3. The CDR3 length is 13 residues. Germline CDR1 reads LGHNA; CDR2 reads YNFKEQ. The DNA for the CDR3 is TGTGCCAGCAGCCCAGGGGGCCGTAATGAGCAGTTCTTC. Translating it yields CASSPGGRNEQFF.

The rearrangement joins TRBV5-1 to TRBJ2-1, with 11 bases that match TRBD2. Per germline, CDR1 SGHRS and CDR2 YFSETQ. V lost 1 base and J lost 7; bases outside the gene matches: 10. The CDR3 length is 17 residues. The CDR3 reads CASSLIIAGGPGNEQFF. CDR3 bases: TGCGCCAGCAGCTTGATAATAGCGGGAGGGCCAGGAAATGAGCAGTTCTTC.

This chain joins TRBV28 and TRBJ1-1; 8 nucleotides align to TRBD1. V shed 4 bases, J shed 4 bases, and the junction held 5 bases outside the gene matches. The germline V gene encodes CDR1 MDHEN and CDR2 SYDVKM. This CDR3 is built from 14 residues. CDR3 nucleotides: TGTGCCAGCAGTTCACGACAGGGGCGCACTGAAGCTTTCTTT. This gives the protein CASSSRQGRTEAFF.

The chain links TRBV18 to TRBJ1-1; TRBD1 is a possible D gene (6 bases). Germline CDR1 reads KGHSH; CDR2 reads LQKENI. The CDR3 is made up of 14 amino acids. V lost 4 bases and J 5 bases, leaving 14 bases between the germline ends. CDR3 amino acids: CASSLPTGRTEAFF. The CDR3 bases are TGTGCCAGCTCACTCCCGACAGGAAGGACTGAAGCTTTCTTT. The full variable domain, rest sourced from reference TRBV18 and TRBJ1-1, is NAGVMQNPRHLVRRRGQEARLRCSPMKGHSHVYWYRQLPEEGLKFMVYLQKENIIDESGMPKERFSAEFPKEGPSILRIQQVVRGDSAAYFCASSLPTGRTEAFFGQGTRLTVV.

The chain recombines TRBV2 with TRBJ1-3; no definite D call. This CDR3 spans 16 amino acids. From germline, CDR1 is SNHLY and CDR2 FYNNEI. Trimming pared 6 bases from V and 0 bases from J, leaving 15 bases between. The CDR3 DNA reads TGTGCCAGCAGCTTGGTTTTAGGGATCTCTGGAAACACCATATATTTT. This encodes CASSLVLGISGNTIYF.

The genes are TRBV28 and TRBJ1-1; a possible D gene is TRBD1 (6 bases). Trimming took off 10 bases at V and 1 base at J, with 16 bases between the two ends. The CDR3 is made up of 14 amino acids. Germline CDR1 MDHEN, CDR2 SYDVKM. CDR3 protein: CATLQGQRNTEAFF. The CDR3 nucleotides read TGTGCCACCTTGCAGGGGCAGAGGAACACTGAAGCTTTCTTT. Drawing the rest from reference TRBV28 and TRBJ1-1, the complete variable domain is DVKVTQSSRYLVKRTGEKVFLECVQDMDHENMFWYRQDPGLGLRLIYFSYDVKMKEKGDIPEGYSVSREKKERFSLILESASTNQTSMYLCATLQGQRNTEAFFGQGTRLTVV.

The chain is built from TRBV10-1 and TRBJ2-1; D is undetermined. Germline V gene sequence: CDR1 WNHNN, CDR2 SYGVQD (reference sequence). V was shortened by 0 bases and J by 7 bases, with 16 bases between the two germline ends. The CDR3 runs to 16 residues. CDR3 DNA: TGCGCCAGCAGTGAGTCGACGGGCCTTGGTCGGAATGAGCAGTTCTTC. This codes for CASSESTGLGRNEQFF.

V and J are TRBV5-4 and TRBJ1-2; no clear D. Germline V CDR1 and CDR2: SGHNT, YYREEE (reference sequence). The CDR3 has 14 residues. V dropped 1 base and J dropped 0 bases, with 7 bases sitting between them. DNA of the CDR3: TGTGCCAGCAGCTTGTGGGCAGCTAACTATGGCTACACCTTC. Amino acids: CASSLWAANYGYTF.

This clone occurred once. The chain joins TRBV4-3 to TRBJ2-1, with TRBD2 matching 8 bases. The germline V gene encodes CDR1 LGHNA and CDR2 YSLEER. V lost 0 bases, J lost 8 bases, and 0 bases stayed unmatched. This CDR3 is built from 13 residues. CDR3 in amino acids: CASSQDGRDEQFF. DNA of the CDR3: TGCGCCAGCAGCCAAGACGGGAGGGATGAGCAGTTCTTC.

The chain links TRBV4-1 to TRBJ2-2, with 7 positions matching TRBD2. The CDR3 sequence is 15 residues long. V shed 8 bases, J shed 2 bases, and the junction held 8 bases outside the gene matches. CDR1 is MGHRA and CDR2 is YSYEKL in the germline V gene. CDR3 in DNA: TGCGCCAGCCGTCGACTAGCTGGAAACACCGGGGAGCTGTTTTTT. It translates to CASRRLAGNTGELFF.

There are a few counts of this clone. The chain combines TRBV15 with TRBJ2-3; 7 bases map to TRBD2. The germline CDR1 and CDR2 sequences are LNHNV and YYDKDF (reference sequence). The CDR3 loop spans 14 amino acids. The V segment lost 6 bases and the J segment 2 bases; nucleotides outside the gene matches: 5. CDR3 loop: CATSPGGSTDTQYF. In DNA, the CDR3 is TGTGCCACCAGTCCCGGGGGGTCCACAGATACGCAGTATTTT.

The chain links TRBV7-9 to TRBJ2-2; the D gene is possibly TRBD2 (6 bases). CDR3 length: 16 residues. Germline loops: CDR1 SEHNR, CDR2 FQNEAQ (reference sequence). Between the trimmed V and J ends, which lost 1 base and 1 base, there was a span of 10 bases. CDR3 DNA sequence: TGTGCCAGCAGCTTAGTTGGGCGGGAGAACACCGGGGAGCTGTTTTTT. It translates to CASSLVGRENTGELFF.

The chain recombines TRBV6-1 with TRBJ2-3; D gene uncertain. CDR1 MNHNS and CDR2 SASEGT come from the germline V gene. Trimming left V 0 bases short and J 5 bases short, with 12 bases between. The CDR3 consists of 15 residues. The CDR3 nucleotides read TGTGCCAGCAGTGAAGCCTTGTATCAAGGAGATACGCAGTATTTT. Translating it yields CASSEALYQGDTQYF.

The V and J genes are TRBV2 and TRBJ2-3, with 8 bases matching TRBD1. This CDR3 contains 16 residues. Germline CDR1 is SNHLY and CDR2 is FYNNEI. V was pared by 4 bases and J by 0 bases, with 6 bases of the junction left unmatched. The CDR3: CASSALGDRSTDTQYF. The CDR3 nucleotides read TGTGCCAGCAGTGCCCTAGGGGACAGGAGCACAGATACGCAGTATTTT. Together with reference TRBV2 and TRBJ2-3, the CDR3 gives the full variable domain: EPEVTQTPSHQVTQMGQEVILRCVPISNHLYFYWYRQILGQKVEFLVSFYNNEISEKSEIFDDQFSVERPDGSNFTLKIRSTKLEDSAMYFCASSALGDRSTDTQYFGPGTRLTVL.

This clone appeared once. The V gene is TRBV28, the J gene TRBJ2-1; 11 positions agree with TRBD2. Looked up from germline, CDR1 is MDHEN and CDR2 is SYDVKM. Losses at the gene ends were 1 base for V and 9 bases for J; bases not matched to a gene: 8. The CDR3 runs 16 residues. The CDR3 is CASSLYTSGSQSEQFF. Here the CDR3 DNA reads TGTGCCAGCAGTTTATACACTAGCGGGAGCCAATCTGAGCAGTTCTTC.

This sequence joins TRBV2 and TRBJ2-4; D is tentatively TRBD1 or TRBD2 (5 bases each). Trimming removed 6 bases at V and 8 bases at J, with 20 bases between. Germline CDR1 is SNHLY and CDR2 is FYNNEI. The CDR3 extends over 15 amino acids. The CDR3 region is CASRGTRGVRDIQYF. CDR3 nucleotide sequence: TGTGCCAGCAGGGGGACCAGAGGGGTTCGAGACATTCAGTACTTC.

V is TRBV19 and J is TRBJ1-2; D might be TRBD1 (5 bases). The V and J ends lost 5 bases and 4 bases respectively, with 17 bases between them. The germline CDR1 and CDR2 sequences are LNHDA and SQIVND (reference sequence). The CDR3 spans 15 residues. In DNA form, the CDR3 reads TGTGCCAGTAGTGTTGGCAGGGAGAGGGGCTATGGCTACACCTTC. Translated, it gives CASSVGRERGYGYTF. The complete variable domain, with remaining parts taken from reference TRBV19 and TRBJ1-2, reads DGGITQSPKYLFRKEGQNVTLSCEQNLNHDAMYWYRQDPGQGLRLIYYSQIVNDFQKGDIAEGYSVSREKKESFPLTVTSAQKNPTAFYLCASSVGRERGYGYTFGSGTRLTVV.